A selection of T cell receptor beta chains follows, all from one sample in a study of identical twins. TCRdb reprocessed the 5' RACE reads with MiXCR, giving one entry per CDR3 protein. The sample lists 410,000 or so distinct CDR3 sequences, around a sixth seen once, with around 12% in the top ten. The specimen was naive T cells sorted from blood. The receptors originated from a man in his fifties in good health. Each CDR3 is given with its conserved first and last residue. D genes are given only for firm matches. Clone size appears in some rows only: once, few, many, or a class for an expanded clone.

J: TRBJ2-1; D: -; V: TRBV27; size: -; DNA: TGTGCCAGCACAGGGAGTTACAATGAGCAGTTCTTC; CDR3: CASTGSYNEQFF
J: TRBJ2-1; D: TRBD2; V: TRBV29-1; size: -; DNA: TGCAGCGTTGAGCCCCCTGGACTAGAGGTATCCAATGAGCAGTTCTTC; CDR3: CSVEPPGLEVSNEQFF
J: TRBJ2-7; D: TRBD1; V: TRBV29-1; size: -; DNA: TGCAGCGTTCTCCCACGGCAGGGGGCCTACGAGCAGTACTTC; CDR3: CSVLPRQGAYEQYF
J: TRBJ1-2; D: -; V: TRBV30; size: many; DNA: TGTGCCTGGAGTATCCCCTATGGCTACACCTTC; CDR3: CAWSIPYGYTF
J: TRBJ2-7; D: TRBD1; V: TRBV10-1; size: many; DNA: TGCGCCAGCAGCGAGAGACAGGGGCGAGTTATGTACTTC; CDR3: CASSERQGRVMYF
J: TRBJ2-7; D: -; V: TRBV29-1; size: few; DNA: TGCAGCGTTCGCGGGACGAGCTCCTACGAGCAGTACTTC; CDR3: CSVRGTSSYEQYF
J: TRBJ2-7; D: -; V: TRBV5-1; size: many; DNA: TGCGCCAGCAGCCCCGGGACACCGGCCTACGAGCAGTACTTC; CDR3: CASSPGTPAYEQYF
J: TRBJ1-2; D: -; V: TRBV27; size: few; DNA: TGTGCCAGCAGTTTATGGTCGGGGGCTGGCTACACCTTC; CDR3: CASSLWSGAGYTF
J: TRBJ2-7; D: -; V: TRBV7-9; size: many; DNA: TGTGCCAGCAGCTTATCAGCCGGGAACCTCTACGAGCAGTACTTC; CDR3: CASSLSAGNLYEQYF
J: TRBJ1-2; D: -; V: TRBV5-1; size: -; DNA: TGCGCCAGCAGCTTGGTACCGACAACTAACTATGGCTACACCTTC; CDR3: CASSLVPTTNYGYTF